A selection of T cell receptor beta chains follows, all from one sample in a study of identical twins. TCRdb itself ran the 5' RACE reads through MiXCR, one entry per CDR3 protein. The table records roughly 1,500,000 distinct CDR3 sequences, roughly a third of them present only once. The specimen sequenced was cord blood. These receptors were taken from a newborn girl in good health. Both conserved end residues are part of each CDR3. D genes are given only for firm matches. Size values are once, few and many counts, or a class for expanded clones, and some rows have none.

d_call j_call v_call clone_size cdr3_nt cdr3_aa
- TRBJ2-1 TRBV20-1 many TGCAGTGCTAGGGGACTCGCAACAAATGAGCAGTTCTTC CSARGLATNEQFF
TRBD2 TRBJ2-3 TRBV11-2 few TGTGCCAGCAGCTTAGAACTAGCGGGGGCTTACCGCACAGATACGCAGTATTTT CASSLELAGAYRTDTQYF
TRBD2 TRBJ2-3 TRBV20-1 - TGCAGTGCTAGAGTTATTAGCGGGGGGTACACAGATACGCAGTATTTT CSARVISGGYTDTQYF
TRBD1 TRBJ2-7 TRBV5-1 - TGCGCCAGCAGCCAGGGGACAGACAGCTCCTACGAGCAGTACTTC CASSQGTDSSYEQYF
- TRBJ2-7 TRBV13 few TGTGCCAGCAGCTTATCTGTGGGGCTAGAGGCTTCCTACGAGCAGTACTTC CASSLSVGLEASYEQYF
- TRBJ2-3 TRBV20-1 few TGCAGTGCTAGAAAGTTCAAAGTACGGGCGGATAGCACAGATACGCAGTATTTT CSARKFKVRADSTDTQYF
TRBD1 TRBJ1-1 TRBV7-6 - TGTGCCAGCAGCTTATTATCCGGGACAGGGGACACTGAAGCTTTCTTT CASSLLSGTGDTEAFF
- TRBJ2-7 TRBV4-1 few TGCGCCAGCAGCCCTGAAAGTCGTGGCAGGTACTTCTACGAGCAGTACTTC CASSPESRGRYFYEQYF
- TRBJ2-3 TRBV7-9 - TGTGCCAGCAGCTTGGGAAGGGCGCTTAGTCAGTATTTT CASSLGRALSQYF
- TRBJ1-2 TRBV6-5 - TGTGCCAGCACCATACGGCGGGACACCTATGGCTACACCTTC CASTIRRDTYGYTF
TRBD1 TRBJ2-1 TRBV3-1 many TGTGCCAGCAGCCTAGCAGGGGGGCAGTTCTTC CASSLAGGQFF
TRBD2 TRBJ2-1 TRBV7-9 - TGTGCCAGCAGCTTAGGACTAGCGGCTAGTGAGCAGTTCTTC CASSLGLAASEQFF
- TRBJ2-3 TRBV20-1 - TGCAGTGCTAATGGGGATCCCACAGATACGCAGTATTTT CSANGDPTDTQYF
TRBD2 TRBJ2-1 TRBV27 - TGTGCCAGTCGGGGCCCTAGCGGGTTCCTTAGGGAGTTCTTC CASRGPSGFLREFF
TRBD1 TRBJ1-4 TRBV20-1 many TGCAGTGCTAGGGGGACAGGGACTAATGAAAAACTGTTTTTT CSARGTGTNEKLFF
TRBD1 TRBJ2-2 TRBV5-1 few TGCGCCAGCAGCTTGCCAGGGGGGAACACCGGGGAGCTGTTTTTT CASSLPGGNTGELFF
TRBD1 TRBJ1-1 TRBV2 few TGTGCCAGCAGATGGGACAGGGCGGGCACTGAAGCTTTCTTT CASRWDRAGTEAFF
- TRBJ2-2 TRBV10-3 - TGTGCCATCAGTGCCCCTCAGGGGAGGCCGAACACCGGGGAGCTGTTTTTT CAISAPQGRPNTGELFF
- TRBJ1-5 TRBV20-1 - TGCAGTGCTAGAGAATGGCAGCCTAGCAATCAGCCCCAGCATTTT CSAREWQPSNQPQHF
- TRBJ2-6 TRBV9 once TGTGCCAGCAGCGTAGGCCTAGAGAACAACGTCCTGACTTTC CASSVGLENNVLTF
- TRBJ2-3 TRBV11-2 - TGTGCCAGCAGCTTAGATAGGGCGGCTAGAAAACTACGCCGGGATGCGCAGTATTTT CASSLDRAARKLRRDAQYF
- TRBJ2-7 TRBV6-5 - TGTGCCAGCAGTTACTCGTTTCAGGGAACTACCTACGAGCAGTACTTC CASSYSFQGTTYEQYF
- TRBJ2-5 TRBV7-7 - TGTGCTAGCAGCCTAAAGGGTCAGGGTGGGGAAGAGACCCAGTACTTC CASSLKGQGGEETQYF
- TRBJ2-1 TRBV12-5 - TGTGCTAGTGGTTTGGGACAAAATGAGCAGTTCTTC CASGLGQNEQFF